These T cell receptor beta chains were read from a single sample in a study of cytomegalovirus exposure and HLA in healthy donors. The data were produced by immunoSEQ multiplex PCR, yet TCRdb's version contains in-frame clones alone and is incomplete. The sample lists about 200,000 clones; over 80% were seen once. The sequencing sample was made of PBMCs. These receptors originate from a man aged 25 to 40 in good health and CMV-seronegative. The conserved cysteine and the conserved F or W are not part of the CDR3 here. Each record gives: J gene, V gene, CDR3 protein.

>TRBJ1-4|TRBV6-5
ASSYGGGAEKLF
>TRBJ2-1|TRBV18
ASSVFLQLQVSYNEQF
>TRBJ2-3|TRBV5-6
ASSSQAGGADTQY
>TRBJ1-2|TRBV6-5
ASSYSVTRGLGGYT
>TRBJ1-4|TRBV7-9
ASSLPGEANEKLF
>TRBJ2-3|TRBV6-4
ASSGQLEDTQY
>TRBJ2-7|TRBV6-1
ASSEFPKPRPGLGDEEQY
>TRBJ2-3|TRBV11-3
ASSSGPHTDTQY
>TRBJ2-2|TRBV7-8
ASSLRGRTGELF
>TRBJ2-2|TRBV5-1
ASSLGETSRPTITGELF
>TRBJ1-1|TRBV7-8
ASSPRTGGDTEAF
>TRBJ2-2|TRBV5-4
ASSRISGNTGELF
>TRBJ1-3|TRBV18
ASSLGQNSGNTIY
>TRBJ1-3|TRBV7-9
ASSSSTLGSGNTIY
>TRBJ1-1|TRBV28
ASSSPGGTEAF
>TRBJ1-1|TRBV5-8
ASSLPLGAFTEAF
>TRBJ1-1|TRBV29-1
SGFLRGGGNTEAF
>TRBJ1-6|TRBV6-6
ASSLGQEYSPLH
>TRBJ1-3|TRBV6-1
ASSEGTWGNTIY
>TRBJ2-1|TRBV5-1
ASSLVAGGNEQF
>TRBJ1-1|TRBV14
ASSVRLNTEAF
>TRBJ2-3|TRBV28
ASSRGPRGADTQY
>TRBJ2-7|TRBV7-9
ASSFIEGSSYEQY
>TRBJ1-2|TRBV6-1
ASSPGSGGSYGYT
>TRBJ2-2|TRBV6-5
ASRGQGDTGELF
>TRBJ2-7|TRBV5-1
ASSGEGWEQY
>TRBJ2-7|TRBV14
ASSGEVNQPYEQY
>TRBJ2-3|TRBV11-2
ASSLRRGGWTDTQY
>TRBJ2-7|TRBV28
AISPGQANYEQY
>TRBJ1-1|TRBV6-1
ASSISGGNTEAF
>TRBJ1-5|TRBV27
ASSLRGGVVQPQH
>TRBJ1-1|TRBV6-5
ASSYAGRGKNTEAF
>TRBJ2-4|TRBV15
ATSSRRSPPRTDSNIQY
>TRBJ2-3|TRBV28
ASSSDSLDTQY
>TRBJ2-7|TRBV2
ASSPRQEHEQY
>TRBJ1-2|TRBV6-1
ASSESRGPYGYT
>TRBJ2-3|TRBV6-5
ASSSLAAGSGSQY